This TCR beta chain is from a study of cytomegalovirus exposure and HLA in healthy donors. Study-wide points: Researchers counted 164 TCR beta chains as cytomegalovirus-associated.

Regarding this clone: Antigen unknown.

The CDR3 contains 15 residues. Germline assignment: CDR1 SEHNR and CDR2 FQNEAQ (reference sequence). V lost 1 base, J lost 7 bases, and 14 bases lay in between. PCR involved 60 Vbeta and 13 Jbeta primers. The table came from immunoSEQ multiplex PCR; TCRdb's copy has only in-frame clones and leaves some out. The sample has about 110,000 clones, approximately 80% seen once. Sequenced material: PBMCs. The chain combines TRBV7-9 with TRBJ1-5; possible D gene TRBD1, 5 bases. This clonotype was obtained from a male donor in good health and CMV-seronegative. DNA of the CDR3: TGTGCCAGCAGCTTAGTTCGCCAGGGCGACCAGCCCCAGCATTTT. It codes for CASSLVRQGDQPQHF.